This paragraph covers one TCR beta chain sequence. Assay used: immunoSEQ multiplex PCR; TCRdb lists only in-frame clones, some missing. Here the sample spans 96,000 or so clones, 90% being singletons. The germline V gene has CDR1 GTSNPN and CDR2 SVGIG (reference sequence). V gave up 0 bases and J gave up 5 bases, with 3 bases separating them. CDR3 length: 11 residues. The data were obtained in a study of T cell responses to AZD1222 COVID-19 vaccine. This clonotype originated in an adult in good health. The chain links TRBV30 to TRBJ2-3; D gene uncertain. The sequences come from peripheral blood, collected on day 0 of AZD1222 vaccination. In DNA, the CDR3 is TGTGCCTGGAGTGTAGGAGATACGCAGTATTTT. Amino acids: CAWSVGDTQYF. The variable domain in full, completed from reference TRBV30 and TRBJ2-3, reads SQTIHQWPATLVQPVGSPLSLECTVEGTSNPNLYWYRQAAGRGLQLLFYSVGIGQISSEVPQNLSASRPQDRQFILSSKKLLLSDSGFYLCAWSVGDTQYFGPGTRLTVL.